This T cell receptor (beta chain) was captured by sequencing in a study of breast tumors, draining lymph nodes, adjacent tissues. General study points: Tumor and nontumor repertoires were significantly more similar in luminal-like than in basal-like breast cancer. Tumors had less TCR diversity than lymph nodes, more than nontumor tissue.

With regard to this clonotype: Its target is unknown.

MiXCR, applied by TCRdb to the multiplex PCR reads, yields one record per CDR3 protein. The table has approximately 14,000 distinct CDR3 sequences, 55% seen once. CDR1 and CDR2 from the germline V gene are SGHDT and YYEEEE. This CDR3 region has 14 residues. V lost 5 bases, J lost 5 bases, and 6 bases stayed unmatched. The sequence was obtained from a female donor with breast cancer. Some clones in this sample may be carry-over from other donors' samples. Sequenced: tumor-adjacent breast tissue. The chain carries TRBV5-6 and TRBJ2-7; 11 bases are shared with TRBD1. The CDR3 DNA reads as TGTGCCAGCAGACTATGGACAGGGGGCGACGAGCAGTACTTC. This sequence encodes CASRLWTGGDEQYF. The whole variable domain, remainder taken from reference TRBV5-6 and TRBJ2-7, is DAGVTQSPTHLIKTRGQQVTLRCSPKSGHDTVSWYQQALGQGPQFIFQYYEEEERQRGNFPDRFSGHQFPNYSSELNVNALLLGDSALYLCASRLWTGGDEQYFGPGTRLTVT.